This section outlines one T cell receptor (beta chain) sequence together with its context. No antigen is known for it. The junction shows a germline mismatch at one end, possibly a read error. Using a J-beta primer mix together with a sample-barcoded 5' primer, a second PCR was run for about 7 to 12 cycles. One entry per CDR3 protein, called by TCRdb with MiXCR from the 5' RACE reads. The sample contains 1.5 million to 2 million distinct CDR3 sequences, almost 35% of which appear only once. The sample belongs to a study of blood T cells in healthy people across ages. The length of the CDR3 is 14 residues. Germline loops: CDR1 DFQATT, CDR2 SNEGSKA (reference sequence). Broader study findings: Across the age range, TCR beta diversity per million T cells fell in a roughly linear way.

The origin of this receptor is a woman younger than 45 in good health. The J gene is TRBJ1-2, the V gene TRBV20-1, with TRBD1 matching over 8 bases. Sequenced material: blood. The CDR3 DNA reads TGTAGTGCTAGAGGACAGGGCCAGGGCTATGGCTACACCTTC. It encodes CSARGQGQGYGYTF.